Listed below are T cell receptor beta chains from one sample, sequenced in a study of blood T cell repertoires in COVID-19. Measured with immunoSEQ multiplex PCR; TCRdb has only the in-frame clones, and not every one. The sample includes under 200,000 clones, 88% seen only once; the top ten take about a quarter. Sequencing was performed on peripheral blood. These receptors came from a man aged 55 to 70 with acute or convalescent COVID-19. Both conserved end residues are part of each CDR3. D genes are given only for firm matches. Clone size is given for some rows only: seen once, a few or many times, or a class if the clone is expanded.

DNA: TGCAGCGTTTTAGCAGGGGACACTGAAGCTTTCTTT
CDR3: CSVLAGDTEAFF
D: NA
V: TRBV29-1
size: NA
J: TRBJ1-1

DNA: TGTGCCATCAGTGGACAGGGGAACACTGAAGCTTTCTTT
CDR3: CAISGQGNTEAFF
D: TRBD1
V: TRBV10-3
size: NA
J: TRBJ1-1

DNA: TGTGCCTGGAGTGACAGGACAGGGTCCTACAATGAGCAGTTCTTC
CDR3: CAWSDRTGSYNEQFF
D: TRBD1
V: TRBV30
size: NA
J: TRBJ2-1

DNA: TGTGCCACCAGTGATCAGAGCAATGGGACACCAGGAACGAGGGGCTACACCTTC
CDR3: CATSDQSNGTPGTRGYTF
D: NA
V: TRBV24-1
size: once
J: TRBJ1-2

DNA: TGTGCCTGGACCGCCTATCTAGCGGGGACCGGGGAGCTGTTTTTT
CDR3: CAWTAYLAGTGELFF
D: TRBD2
V: TRBV30
size: NA
J: TRBJ2-2

DNA: TGTGCCAGCAGCTACAACCAAGGCCAGGTCTACACCTTC
CDR3: CASSYNQGQVYTF
D: NA
V: TRBV25-1
size: NA
J: TRBJ1-2

DNA: TGTGCCAGCAGCCCCCGGACAGGCGGGGAGTATGGCTACACCTTC
CDR3: CASSPRTGGEYGYTF
D: TRBD1
V: TRBV7-9
size: NA
J: TRBJ1-2

DNA: TGTGCCAGCAGCTTCGGAGCGACCTACGAGCAGTACTTC
CDR3: CASSFGATYEQYF
D: NA
V: TRBV11-2
size: few
J: TRBJ2-7

DNA: TGTGCCAGCTATATTGGACAGGGTGGTGCAGCTTTCTTT
CDR3: CASYIGQGGAAFF
D: TRBD1
V: TRBV27
size: NA
J: TRBJ1-1

DNA: TGTGCCAGCAGCCCTCAGGGAGGCAGTCAGCCCCAGCATTTT
CDR3: CASSPQGGSQPQHF
D: NA
V: TRBV7-9
size: NA
J: TRBJ1-5

DNA: TGTGCCATCAGTGAGGCCAGGGGCGATGAGCAGTTCTTC
CDR3: CAISEARGDEQFF
D: NA
V: TRBV10-3
size: NA
J: TRBJ2-1

DNA: TGTGCCAGCAGCGCACAGGGGGTGAGCACTGAAGCTTTCTTT
CDR3: CASSAQGVSTEAFF
D: TRBD1
V: TRBV7-2
size: NA
J: TRBJ1-1

DNA: TGTGCCAGCAGCTTAGATGGGACAGGATGGATCCAGTACTTC
CDR3: CASSLDGTGWIQYF
D: TRBD1
V: TRBV7-9
size: NA
J: TRBJ2-5

DNA: TGTGCCAGCGGACAGGGGAACTATGGCTACACCTTC
CDR3: CASGQGNYGYTF
D: TRBD1
V: TRBV2
size: few
J: TRBJ1-2

DNA: TGTGCCAGCAGCTTGGCCGCCGCCGGGACTCCCTATGGCTACACCTTC
CDR3: CASSLAAAGTPYGYTF
D: NA
V: TRBV5-6
size: NA
J: TRBJ1-2

DNA: TGCACCAGCAGCCTAGGACTAGCGGGGGGAGAGACCCAGTACTTC
CDR3: CTSSLGLAGGETQYF
D: NA
V: TRBV1
size: NA
J: TRBJ2-5

DNA: TGTGCCAGCAGCTTAACGGTCACTCGGGGGTCCGGCGGGGAGCTGTTTTTT
CDR3: CASSLTVTRGSGGELFF
D: NA
V: TRBV7-3
size: NA
J: TRBJ2-2

DNA: TGCGCCAGCAGTGAGTCGGTGGCAGGGAGGAAGTTCTTC
CDR3: CASSESVAGRKFF
D: NA
V: TRBV10-1
size: NA
J: TRBJ2-1

DNA: TGTGCCAGCAGTTCGACTCGCACCGGGGAGCTGTTTTTT
CDR3: CASSSTRTGELFF
D: NA
V: TRBV6-4
size: NA
J: TRBJ2-2